This is a list of T cell receptor beta chains from one sample in a study of blood T cell repertoires in COVID-19. Generated by immunoSEQ multiplex PCR, the TCRdb table keeps only in-frame clones and is missing some. The repertoire consists of 110,000 or so clones, with about nine tenths occurring once and the leading ten covering around 8%. Sequenced: peripheral blood. All receptors come from a man between 65 and 85 years old who had recovered from COVID-19. Each CDR3 is given with its conserved first and last residue. Each record gives: V gene, J gene, CDR3 protein.

>TRBV6-5|TRBJ1-2
CASSPPSFYGYTF
>TRBV28|TRBJ2-5
CASSLGPGRTSGRQMGETQYF
>TRBV2|TRBJ2-1
CASRRIAGDYNEQFF
>TRBV27|TRBJ1-2
CASSSRDRGPSGYGYTF
>TRBV5-4|TRBJ2-1
CASSTNRGPLAGAVHEQFF
>TRBV4-2|TRBJ2-7
CASSQDLGRGLAQYF
>TRBV11-2|TRBJ1-1
CASSLVLGEVTEAFF
>TRBV7-2|TRBJ2-7
CASSFTTGLAASYEQYF
>TRBV3-1/TRBV3-2|TRBJ2-5
CASSQGSGTGPRETQYF
>TRBV9|TRBJ2-7
CASSVGYTGSEQYF
>TRBV29-1|TRBJ1-5
CSVGAREGQPQHF
>TRBV4-2|TRBJ2-1
CASSQDRREKGYNEQFF
>TRBV3-1/TRBV3-2|TRBJ1-4
CASSLWDRGEKLFF
>TRBV27|TRBJ2-2
CASSLFPPGTAYTGELFF
>TRBV4-3|TRBJ1-1
CASSQEAANVGAFF
>TRBV9|TRBJ1-6
CASSVGGPRNSPLHF
>TRBV15|TRBJ1-5
CATSREGTGVQPQHF
>TRBV6-5|TRBJ2-7
CASRYRGEQYF
>TRBV5-4|TRBJ2-1
CASSLAGLAGYNEQFF
>TRBV27|TRBJ2-3
CASSLLAGATDTQYF
>TRBV21-1|TRBJ1-6
CASSFPGTGGKSPLHF
>TRBV5-6|TRBJ2-7
CASTSVPGLAGGTYEQYF